The present TCR beta chain was sequenced within a study of OX40 agonist ivuxolimab in advanced cancers. It was autoimmune disease history or systemic immunosuppression that excluded patients. Sequenced by immunoSEQ multiplex PCR; TCRdb stores in-frame clones only, minus some. The table records about 36,000 clones, about 88% of them present only once. This receptor was taken from an adult with an advanced solid tumor such as melanoma, head and neck, liver or kidney cancer. This sample comprised CD4+ or CD8+ T cells sorted from blood, obtained in a trial of the OX40 agonist ivuxolimab.

CDR3 residues: CASSTDRYNEQFF. The CDR3 coding sequence is TGTGCCAGCAGTACCGACAGATACAATGAGCAGTTCTTC. This chain joins TRBV6-5 and TRBJ2-1; D is perhaps TRBD1 (5 bases). The V end lost 5 bases, the J end lost 4 bases, and 9 bases lay between the germline ends. Germline V gene data show CDR1 as MNHEY and CDR2 as SVGAGI. This CDR3 region has 13 residues.